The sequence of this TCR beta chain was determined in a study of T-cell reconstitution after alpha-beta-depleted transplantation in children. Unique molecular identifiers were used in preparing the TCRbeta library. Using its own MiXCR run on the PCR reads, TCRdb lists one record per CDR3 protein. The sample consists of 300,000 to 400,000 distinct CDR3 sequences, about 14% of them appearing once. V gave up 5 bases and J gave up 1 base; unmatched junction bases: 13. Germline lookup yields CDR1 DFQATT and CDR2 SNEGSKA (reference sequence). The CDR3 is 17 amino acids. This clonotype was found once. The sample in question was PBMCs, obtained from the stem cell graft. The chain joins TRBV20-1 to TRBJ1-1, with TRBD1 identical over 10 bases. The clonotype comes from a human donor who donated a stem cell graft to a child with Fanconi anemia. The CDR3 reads CSALGDRGILRNTEAFF. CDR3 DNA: TGCAGTGCTTTGGGGGACAGGGGAATTCTGAGGAACACTGAAGCTTTCTTT.